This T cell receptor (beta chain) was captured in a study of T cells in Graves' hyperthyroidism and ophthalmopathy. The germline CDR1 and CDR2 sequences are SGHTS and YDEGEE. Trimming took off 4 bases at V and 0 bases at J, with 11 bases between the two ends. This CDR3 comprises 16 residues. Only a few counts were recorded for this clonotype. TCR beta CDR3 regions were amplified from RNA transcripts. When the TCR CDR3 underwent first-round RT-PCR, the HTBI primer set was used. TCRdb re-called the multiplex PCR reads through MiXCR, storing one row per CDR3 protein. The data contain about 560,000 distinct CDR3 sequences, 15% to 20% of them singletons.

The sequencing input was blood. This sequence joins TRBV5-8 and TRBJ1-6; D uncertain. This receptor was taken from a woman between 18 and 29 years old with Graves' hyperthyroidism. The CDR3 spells CASSPTTSSYNSPLHF. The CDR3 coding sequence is TGTGCCAGCAGCCCAACGACCAGCTCCTATAATTCACCCCTCCACTTT.